The clone carrying this T cell receptor (beta chain) was recorded once. This CDR3 has 16 residues. Germline assignment: CDR1 SEHNR and CDR2 FQNEAQ (reference sequence). The V segment lost 5 bases and the J segment 2 bases; nucleotides outside the gene matches: 4. The sample is drawn from a study of T cell changes during pregnancy in multiple sclerosis. Generated by immunoSEQ multiplex PCR, the TCRdb table keeps only in-frame clones and is missing some. Seen here are 20,000 to 25,000 clones, roughly 90% observed once, and the top ten hold approximately 1%. Material: CD4+ T cells from peripheral blood mononuclear cells, obtained in the first trimester of pregnancy. The sequence was obtained from a female donor in good health, enrolled as a control in a pregnancy study. The J gene is TRBJ2-1, the V gene TRBV7-9, with TRBD2 identical over 12 bases. CDR3 loop: CASSQLAGGPYNEQFF. CDR3 nucleotide sequence: TGTGCCAGCAGCCAACTAGCGGGAGGCCCCTACAATGAGCAGTTCTTC.